The clone carrying this T cell receptor (beta chain) turned up a few times. This entry comes from a study of T cells after yellow fever vaccination. MiXCR, applied by TCRdb to the 5' RACE reads, yields one record per CDR3 protein. The data show 450,000 to 550,000 distinct CDR3 sequences, over 15% seen once. Sequenced material: PBMCs, taken 15 days after the yellow fever booster vaccination. This TCR came from a man younger than 45 who received the YFV17D yellow fever vaccine.

CDR3 sequence: CSVRRGNTEAFF. CDR3 nucleotide sequence: TGCAGTGTTCGGCGTGGGAACACTGAAGCTTTCTTT. The chain employs TRBV20-1 and TRBJ1-1, with D unresolved. Germline V lookup: CDR1 DFQATT, CDR2 SNEGSKA (reference sequence). The V gene lost 7 bases and the J gene lost 1 base, with 10 bases spanning the gap. CDR3 length equals 12 residues.